This T cell receptor (beta chain) emerged from a study of T cells in Graves' hyperthyroidism and ophthalmopathy. Each ophthalmopathy patient scored at least 3 on the Clinical Activity Score and at least 4 on NOSPECS grade, with duration under 3 months. The PBMCs had their origin in about 9.7 ml of fresh peripheral blood. Remarks on this clonotype: Its antigen remains unknown.

Using RNA transcripts as the source, TCR beta CDR3 regions were amplified. The HTBI primer set drove a first-round RT-PCR of the TCR CDR3. TCRdb reprocessed the multiplex PCR reads via MiXCR and lists one record per CDR3 protein. Of 500,000 to 650,000 distinct CDR3 sequences in the sample, 20% were seen once. The study's findings and limits: The model forecast ophthalmopathy, anticipating it by a median approximately 6.1 months before onset.

The CDR3 extends over 15 amino acids. The V and J ends lost 4 bases and 4 bases, in that order; junction bases with no gene match: 6. The germline V gene encodes CDR1 MDHEN and CDR2 SYDVKM. This clonotype originated in a man aged 40-55 years with Graves' ophthalmopathy. Sequencing used blood. V gene TRBV28 combines with J gene TRBJ2-7; 11 bases match TRBD2. CDR3 in amino acids: CASSSGTSGNYEQYF. In nucleotides, the CDR3 is TGTGCCAGCAGTTCTGGGACTAGCGGAAATTACGAGCAGTACTTC. Together with reference TRBV28 and TRBJ2-7, the CDR3 gives the full variable domain: DVKVTQSSRYLVKRTGEKVFLECVQDMDHENMFWYRQDPGLGLRLIYFSYDVKMKEKGDIPEGYSVSREKKERFSLILESASTNQTSMYLCASSSGTSGNYEQYFGPGTRLTVT.